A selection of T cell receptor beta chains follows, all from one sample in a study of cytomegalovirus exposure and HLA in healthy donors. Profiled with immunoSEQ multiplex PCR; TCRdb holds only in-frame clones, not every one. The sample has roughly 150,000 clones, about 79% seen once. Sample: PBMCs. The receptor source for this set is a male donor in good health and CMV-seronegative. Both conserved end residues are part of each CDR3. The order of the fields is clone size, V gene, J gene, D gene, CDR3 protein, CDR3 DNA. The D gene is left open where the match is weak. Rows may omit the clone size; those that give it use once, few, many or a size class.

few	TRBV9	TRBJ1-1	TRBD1	CASSHGQEIMNTEAFF	TGTGCCAGCAGCCACGGACAGGAGATCATGAACACTGAAGCTTTCTTT
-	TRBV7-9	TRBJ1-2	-	CASSLLTGDPNYGYTF	TGTGCCAGCAGCTTACTGACAGGAGACCCCAACTATGGCTACACCTTC
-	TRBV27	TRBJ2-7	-	CASSLQTGSHYEQYF	TGTGCCAGCAGTTTACAGACAGGCAGTCACTACGAGCAGTACTTC
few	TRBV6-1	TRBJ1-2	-	CARGGDWPNYGYTF	TGTGCCAGGGGAGGGGACTGGCCTAACTATGGCTACACCTTC
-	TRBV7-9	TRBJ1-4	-	CASSLLWNSDNEKLFF	TGTGCCAGCAGCTTACTTTGGAACAGTGATAATGAAAAACTGTTTTTT
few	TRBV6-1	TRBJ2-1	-	CASSEGGTVGGDEQFF	TGTGCCAGCAGTGAAGGGGGGACAGTGGGAGGAGATGAGCAGTTCTTC
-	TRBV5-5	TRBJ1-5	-	CASSALWGPNQPQHF	TGTGCCAGCAGCGCCCTATGGGGCCCCAATCAGCCCCAGCATTTT
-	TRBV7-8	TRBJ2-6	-	CASSASSGANVLTF	TGTGCCAGCAGCGCGTCCTCTGGGGCCAACGTCCTGACTTTC
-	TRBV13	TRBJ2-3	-	CASSFSPPTDTQYF	TGTGCCAGCAGCTTCTCTCCCCCCACAGATACGCAGTATTTT
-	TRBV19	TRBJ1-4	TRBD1	CASISGTAARRMFF	TGTGCCAGTATTTCCGGGACAGCGGCCCGTAGGATGTTTTTT
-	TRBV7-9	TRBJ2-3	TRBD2	CATPPGGSHPDTQYF	TGTGCCACCCCCCCGGGCGGGAGTCATCCAGATACGCAGTATTTT
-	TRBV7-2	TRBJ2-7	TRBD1	CASSFLPGQGDEQYF	TGTGCCAGCAGCTTTCTACCGGGACAGGGGGACGAGCAGTACTTC
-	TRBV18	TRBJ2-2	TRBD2	CASSPRSWTSGTNTGELFF	TGTGCCAGCTCACCACGCAGCTGGACTAGCGGGACGAACACCGGGGAGCTGTTTTTT
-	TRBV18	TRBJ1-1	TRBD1	CASSPTGDASYTEAFF	TGTGCCAGCTCACCGACAGGGGATGCGTCGTACACTGAAGCTTTCTTT
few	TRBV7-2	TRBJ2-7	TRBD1	CASTLGTGTELYEQYF	TGTGCCAGCACTCTGGGGACCGGGACAGAACTATACGAGCAGTACTTC
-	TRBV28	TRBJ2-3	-	CATYRVADTQYF	TGTGCCACCTACAGGGTAGCAGATACGCAGTATTTT
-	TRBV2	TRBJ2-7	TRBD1	CASSERDRGIYEQYF	TGTGCCAGCAGTGAAAGGGACAGGGGGATCTACGAGCAGTACTTC
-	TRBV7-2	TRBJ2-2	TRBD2	CASSLRAGGPPLGTGELFF	TGTGCCAGCAGCTTAAGGGCGGGAGGCCCCCCCCTGGGCACCGGGGAGCTGTTTTTT
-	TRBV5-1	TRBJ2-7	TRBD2	CASSPGGAGGSYEQYF	TGCGCCAGCAGTCCGGGGGGCGCGGGAGGATCCTACGAGCAGTACTTC
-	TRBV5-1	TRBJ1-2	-	CASSLIPQEIHGYTF	TGCGCCAGCAGCCTTATACCACAGGAAATCCATGGCTACACCTTC
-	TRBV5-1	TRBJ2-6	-	CASSLRSSSGANVLTF	TGCGCCAGCAGCTTGCGGTCGAGTTCCGGGGCCAACGTCCTGACTTTC
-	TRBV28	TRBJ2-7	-	CASSYQVNYEQYF	TGTGCCAGCAGTTACCAGGTGAACTACGAGCAGTACTTC
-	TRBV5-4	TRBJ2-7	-	CASSPDGGTTYEQYF	TGTGCCAGCAGCCCAGACGGAGGGACCACCTACGAGCAGTACTTC
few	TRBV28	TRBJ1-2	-	CASTTANYGYTF	TGTGCCAGCACGACAGCCAACTATGGCTACACCTTC
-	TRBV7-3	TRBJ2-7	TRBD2	CAVLKTSGSINEQYF	TGTGCCGTACTAAAGACTAGCGGGAGTATCAACGAGCAGTACTTC
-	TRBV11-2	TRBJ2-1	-	CASSLEGQSEQFF	TGTGCCAGCAGCTTAGAGGGGCAGTCTGAGCAGTTCTTC
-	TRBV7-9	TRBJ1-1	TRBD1	CASQGQGKTEAFF	TGTGCCAGCCAGGGACAGGGGAAGACTGAAGCTTTCTTT
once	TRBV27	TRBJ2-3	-	CASSPQRLARGGDTQYF	TGTGCCAGCAGTCCCCAGCGACTAGCTAGAGGGGGGGATACGCAGTATTTT
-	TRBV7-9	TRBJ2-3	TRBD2	CASSQTEPGGDTQYF	TGTGCCAGCAGCCAAACGGAACCGGGAGGAGATACGCAGTATTTT
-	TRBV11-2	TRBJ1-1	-	CASSAGNTEAFF	TGTGCCAGCAGCGCAGGGAACACTGAAGCTTTCTTT
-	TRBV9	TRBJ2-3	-	CASSVDVLSTDTQYF	TGTGCCAGCAGCGTAGACGTACTCAGCACAGATACGCAGTATTTT
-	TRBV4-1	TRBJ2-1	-	CASSQFTGTPTDEQFF	TGCGCCAGCAGCCAATTTACCGGGACTCCAACGGATGAGCAGTTCTTC
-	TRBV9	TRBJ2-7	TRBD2	CASSPGLAVYEQYF	TGTGCCAGCAGCCCGGGACTAGCGGTGTACGAGCAGTACTTC
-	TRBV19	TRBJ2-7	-	CASSFRLSSYEQYF	TGTGCCAGTAGTTTTCGACTCAGCTCCTACGAGCAGTACTTC
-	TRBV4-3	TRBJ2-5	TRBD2	CASSEGLRPLQETQYF	TGCGCCAGCAGCGAGGGACTACGACCTCTCCAAGAGACCCAGTACTTC
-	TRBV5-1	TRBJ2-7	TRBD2	CASSAGTSGGYEQYF	TGCGCCAGCAGCGCGGGTACTAGCGGAGGATACGAGCAGTACTTC
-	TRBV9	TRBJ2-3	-	CASSVTPSAAAQYF	TGTGCCAGCAGCGTAACACCCTCCGCCGCGGCGCAGTATTTT
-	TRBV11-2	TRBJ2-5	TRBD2	CASRRTSGGQETQYF	TGTGCCAGCAGGAGGACTAGCGGGGGACAAGAGACCCAGTACTTC
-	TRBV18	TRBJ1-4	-	CASSPSRGLTGIGNEKLFF	TGTGCCAGCTCACCATCTCGGGGTTTGACGGGCATAGGTAATGAAAAACTGTTTTTT
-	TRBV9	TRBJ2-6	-	CASSSPAGANVLTF	TGTGCCAGCAGCTCCCCGGCTGGGGCCAACGTCCTGACTTTC
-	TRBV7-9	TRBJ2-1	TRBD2	CASSLVTSGGNEQFF	TGTGCCAGCAGCTTAGTAACTAGCGGGGGCAATGAGCAGTTCTTC
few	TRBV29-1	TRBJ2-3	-	CSVDRRLAKDTQYF	TGCAGCGTTGATCGAAGGCTAGCCAAGGATACGCAGTATTTT
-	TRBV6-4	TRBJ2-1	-	CASSDSATGNNEQFF	TGTGCCAGCAGTGACTCGGCGACAGGAAACAATGAGCAGTTCTTC
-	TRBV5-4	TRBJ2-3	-	CASRRPGVNTQYF	TGTGCCAGCAGGCGACCAGGGGTGAATACGCAGTATTTT
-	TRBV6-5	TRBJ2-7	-	CASSYSQGGYEQYF	TGTGCCAGCAGTTACTCTCAGGGAGGATACGAGCAGTACTTC
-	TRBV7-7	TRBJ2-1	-	CASSLNSDNEQFF	TGTGCTAGCAGCTTAAACTCTGACAATGAGCAGTTCTTC
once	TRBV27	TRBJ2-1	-	CASTLGAGGNEQFF	TGTGCCAGCACCCTAGGAGCCGGGGGCAATGAGCAGTTCTTC
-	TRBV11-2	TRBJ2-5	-	CASGYYGLEQTQYF	TGTGCCAGCGGTTATTATGGGCTGGAACAGACCCAGTACTTC
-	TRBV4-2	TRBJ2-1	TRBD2	CASSQSGPGTSGRQKSYNEQFF	TGTGCCAGCAGCCAATCGGGGCCAGGGACTAGCGGGAGGCAAAAGTCCTACAATGAGCAGTTCTTC
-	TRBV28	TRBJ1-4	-	CASEAGEKLFF	TGTGCCAGCGAGGCAGGGGAAAAACTGTTTTTT
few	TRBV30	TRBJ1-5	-	CAWSVWSSGQPQHF	TGTGCCTGGAGTGTATGGTCCTCGGGTCAGCCCCAGCATTTT